This T cell receptor (beta chain) was sequenced during a study of beta chain features in type 1 diabetes. The study reverse transcribed the entire isolated RNA, so it sequenced expressed TCRB transcripts. Sequenced by immunoSEQ multiplex PCR; TCRdb stores in-frame clones only, minus some. Counted here are roughly 450,000 clones, about 10% occurring once; the ten biggest clones make up 0.045% to 0.06%. Remarks on this clone: The target antigen is unknown.

Without exception, sorted populations had purity beyond 95%. Study results and caveats: Among patients, naive, central memory and Treg TCRB repertoires appeared more similar than among healthy donors. VDJ junctions sequenced from type 1 diabetes patients showed fewer insertions and more deletions.

Germline values: CDR1 SGHVS, CDR2 FQNEAQ. The CDR3 runs to 16 residues. Trimming shortened V by 1 base and J by 4 bases, and 15 bases separated the two germline ends. This receptor was taken from a woman between 18 and 30 years old in good health. What was sequenced was naive CD4+ T cells from blood. The rearrangement uses TRBV7-8 and TRBJ2-3; weak D call: TRBD2 (6 bases). The CDR3 DNA follows: TGTGCCAGCAGCTTAGTGTTTGGGGACTCTTCAGATACGCAGTATTTT. Its translation: CASSLVFGDSSDTQYF.